The 27 T cell receptor beta chains reported below all come from one sample, sequenced in a study of CD8+ T cells in alopecia areata (dated by TCRdb to the late 2010s). The protocol used for the library was the immunoSEQ multiplex PCR assay. RNA was extracted from all samples and reverse transcribed into cDNA, which served as template for TCR sequencing. TCRdb provides this immuneACCESS table in a form limited to in-frame rearrangements. Some clones are lacking; in checked studies, under half of them reflect an unresolved V gene, and why the rest are absent is not known. In all, the sample holds a few hundred thousand clones, and 60% of those were seen once. Of the sample, around 0.84% falls within the top ten clones. Reading the label with the study, this specimen's treatment or condition is: oral pan-JAK inhibitor, 5-10 mg twice daily. The sequencing used CD4+ T cells sorted from blood, collected around week 54, from a patient treated with tofacitinib. The receptors stem from a human donor with alopecia areata.

The count of this clone is one. This rearrangement joins TRBV29-1 to TRBJ2-3, with D possibly TRBD2 on 6 matching bases. This CDR3 spans 12 amino acids. V lost 7 bases and J 5 bases, leaving 13 bases between the germline ends. Germline V lookup: CDR1 SQVTM, CDR2 ANQGSEA. CDR3 DNA: TGCAGCGGGGGGACTGCCCAAGATACGCAGTATTTT. This sequence encodes CSGGTAQDTQYF.

Only a few counts were recorded for this clone. The V gene is TRBV10-3, the J gene TRBJ1-5; TRBD1 is a possible D gene (6 bases). The CDR3 has 15 amino acids. Germline CDR1 reads ENHRY; CDR2 reads SYGVKD. The V gene lost 2 bases and the J gene lost 7 bases, with 15 bases spanning the gap. CDR3 in amino acids: CAISEGGEVGQPQHF. The CDR3 bases are TGTGCCATCAGTGAGGGGGGCGAGGTGGGACAGCCCCAGCATTTT.

A single count supports this clone. The chain employs TRBV12-5 and TRBJ1-5, with TRBD1 as a possible D gene (5 bases). The CDR3 sequence is 15 residues long. CDR1 and CDR2 (germline): LGHNT, FRNRAP. Trimming shortened V by 7 bases and J by 5 bases, and 18 bases separated the two germline ends. The CDR3 sequence: CASAPLGGTHQPQHF. DNA for the CDR3: TGTGCTAGTGCCCCACTGGGCGGGACCCATCAGCCCCAGCATTTT.

The chain combines TRBV7-6 with TRBJ1-2; D is unresolved. The CDR3 spans 13 residues. In germline, CDR1 is SGHVS, CDR2 FNYEAQ. The V end lost 1 base, the J end lost 8 bases, and 11 bases lay between the germline ends. CDR3 nucleotide sequence: TGTGCCAGCAGCTTAGTCCGGGAAGGAGGCTACACCTTC. Residues: CASSLVREGGYTF.

V gene TRBV29-1 combines with J gene TRBJ2-1; 12 bases agree with TRBD2. V lost 8 bases, J lost 7 bases, and 9 bases stayed unmatched. This CDR3 has 14 residues. CDR1 and CDR2 from the germline V gene are SQVTM and ANQGSEA. The CDR3 DNA reads as TGCAGCATGAGGCTAGCGGGGGGGCGGAATGAGCAGTTCTTC. It encodes CSMRLAGGRNEQFF.

In the case of this clone: This sample also contains other DNA sequences that code for the same CDR3. The chain employs TRBV5-1 and TRBJ2-5; D gene ambiguous. The CDR3 covers 13 residues. Trimming took off 0 bases at V and 5 bases at J, with 8 bases between the two ends. Germline-derived CDR1 and CDR2 are SGHRS and YFSETQ. The CDR3 loop is CASSLEGSETQYF. The CDR3 DNA follows: TGCGCCAGCAGCTTGGAAGGCTCGGAGACCCAGTACTTC.

The count of this clone is one. The rearrangement uses TRBV13 and TRBJ1-2; maybe TRBD1 (5 bases). Trimming took 4 bases from V and 4 from J, leaving 10 bases between them. Germline lookup yields CDR1 PRHDT and CDR2 FYEKMQ (reference sequence). This CDR3 contains 13 residues. The CDR3 sequence: CASSSGRGYGYTF. Written as DNA, the CDR3 is TGTGCCAGCAGCTCGGGAAGGGGCTATGGCTACACCTTC.

The rearrangement uses TRBV5-4 and TRBJ2-5; D not certain. Germline V CDR1 and CDR2: SGHNT, YYREEE (reference sequence). The CDR3 loop spans 13 amino acids. V lost 4 bases to trimming and J lost 3 bases, with 10 bases between them. As DNA, the CDR3 is TGTGCCAGCAGCCCAGTGGGGAAAGAGACCCAGTACTTC. Protein: CASSPVGKETQYF.

The chain uses TRBV7-2 and TRBJ2-5; 11 bases fit TRBD2. CDR1 and CDR2 from the germline V gene are SGHTA and FQGNSA. CDR3 size: 15 residues. After removal of 3 bases from V and 5 bases from J, the junction contained 5 bases not matched to a gene. The CDR3 nucleotides are TGTGCCAGCAGCTTGCAACTAGCGGGGGAGGAGACCCAGTACTTC. Residues: CASSLQLAGEETQYF.

V and J are TRBV20-1 and TRBJ2-3, with D uncertain. The germline gives CDR1 DFQATT, CDR2 SNEGSKA (reference sequence). Trimming took 5 bases from V and 6 from J, leaving 6 bases between them. This CDR3 is 10 amino acids long. CDR3 nucleotides: TGCAGTGCTGCGTACGATACGCAGTATTTT. Translating it yields CSAAYDTQYF.

This clone has a handful of counts. This rearrangement joins TRBV5-6 to TRBJ1-2; TRBD1 might be the D (5 bases). The germline gives CDR1 SGHDT, CDR2 YYEEEE. The CDR3 length is 14 residues. V shed 2 bases and J shed 4 bases, with 12 bases lying between them. The chain's CDR3 is CASSFGGSAYGYTF. CDR3 coding DNA: TGTGCCAGCAGCTTCGGGGGGTCCGCCTATGGCTACACCTTC. The variable domain in full, completed from reference TRBV5-6 and TRBJ1-2, reads DAGVTQSPTHLIKTRGQQVTLRCSPKSGHDTVSWYQQALGQGPQFIFQYYEEEERQRGNFPDRFSGHQFPNYSSELNVNALLLGDSALYLCASSFGGSAYGYTFGSGTRLTVV.

In DNA, the CDR3 is TGTGCCAGCAGCCTTACGGGAGGAGATGAGCAGTTCTTC. This translates into CASSLTGGDEQFF. V is TRBV11-2 and J is TRBJ2-1, with 7 bases lining up with TRBD2. Trimming removed 5 bases from V and 8 bases from J; junction bases left unmatched: 6. The CDR3 extends over 13 amino acids. Looked up from germline, CDR1 is SGHAT and CDR2 is FQNNGV.

This clone was counted only a few times. The chain joins TRBV30 to TRBJ2-7, with TRBD1 identical over 8 bases. The length of the CDR3 is 14 residues. V shed 8 bases and J 7 bases; nucleotides not matched to a gene: 16. CDR1 and CDR2 (germline): GTSNPN, SVGIG (reference sequence). In nucleotides, the CDR3 is TGTGCCGGGGAGAACGGGACAGGTTCTGGGGAGCAGTACTTC. The encoded protein is CAGENGTGSGEQYF.

About this clone: Additional DNA sequences in this sample encode the identical CDR3. The rearrangement links TRBV29-1 to TRBJ2-5, with D perhaps matching TRBD1 (5 bases). Germline loops: CDR1 SQVTM, CDR2 ANQGSEA. The CDR3 totals 12 residues. V lost 4 bases to trimming and J lost 1 base, with 7 bases between them. The CDR3 DNA reads as TGCAGCGTTGGGACACCCCAAGAGACCCAGTACTTC. It specifies CSVGTPQETQYF.

The chain combines TRBV25-1 with TRBJ2-7; no firm D call. V dropped 6 bases and J dropped 2 bases, with 11 bases sitting between them. The CDR3 consists of 13 residues. Germline CDR1 is MGHDK and CDR2 is SYGVNS. This CDR3 is CASSPDGAYEQYF. The CDR3 coding sequence is TGTGCCAGCAGCCCCGACGGAGCCTACGAGCAGTACTTC.

Comment on this clone: Other DNA sequences within the sample encode an identical CDR3. The chain combines TRBV9 with TRBJ2-5, with TRBD2 matching 8 bases. Per the germline V gene, CDR1 is SGDLS and CDR2 is YYNGEE. V was pared by 0 bases and J by 5 bases, with 0 bases of the junction left unmatched. This CDR3 is built from 13 residues. The CDR3 reads CASSVGGGETQYF. The CDR3 coding sequence is TGTGCCAGCAGCGTAGGCGGGGGGGAGACCCAGTACTTC.

Only a few counts were recorded for this clone. V is TRBV27 and J is TRBJ2-3; D is ambiguous. The germline V and J ends were trimmed by 3 bases and 1 base, with 11 bases remaining between them. Per germline, CDR1 MNHEY and CDR2 SMNVEV (reference sequence). The CDR3 has 15 residues. Here the CDR3 DNA reads TGTGCCAGCAGTTTCGGTGGGCTGCGCACAGATACGCAGTATTTT. Translating gives CASSFGGLRTDTQYF.

This chain connects TRBV4-3 to TRBJ2-3; the D is unclear. Germline V gene lookup returns CDR1 LGHNA and CDR2 YSLEER. This CDR3 region has 13 residues. With 1 base removed from V and 10 bases from J, the gap between germline ends came to 12 bases. The CDR3 region is CASSQGRTRAQYF. In nucleotides, the CDR3 is TGCGCCAGCAGCCAAGGTCGGACCAGAGCGCAGTATTTT.

The chain recombines TRBV6-6 with TRBJ2-2; D uncertain. V was clipped by 5 bases and J by 4 bases, with 8 bases between them. CDR1 is MNHNY, CDR2 SVGAGI, per germline (reference sequence). This CDR3 spans 13 amino acids. The DNA of the CDR3 is TGTGCCAGCAGTCCTTCGGGCACCGGGGAGCTGTTTTTT. It translates to CASSPSGTGELFF.

The DNA for the CDR3 is TGCGCCAGCAGCACAAGCACAGATACGCAGTATTTT. Its protein is CASSTSTDTQYF. The V gene is TRBV5-1, the J gene TRBJ2-3, with D uncertain. This CDR3 has 12 residues. Per germline, CDR1 SGHRS and CDR2 YFSETQ. V was shortened by 4 bases and J by 0 bases, with 3 bases between the two germline ends.

In this sample, this clone turned up a few times. V is TRBV6-5 and J is TRBJ2-1; either TRBD1 or TRBD2 may fit D (5 bases each). V dropped 4 bases and J dropped 0 bases, with 13 bases sitting between them. The germline V gene has CDR1 MNHEY and CDR2 SVGAGI. CDR3 length equals 16 residues. The chain's CDR3 is CASSSGPLISYNEQFF. The DNA of the CDR3 is TGTGCCAGCAGTTCGGGACCGCTCATCTCCTACAATGAGCAGTTCTTC.

The CDR3 spells CASTTGDRPPTEAFF. Written as DNA, the CDR3 is TGTGCCAGCACCACGGGGGACAGGCCTCCCACTGAAGCTTTCTTT. The chain combines TRBV6-5 with TRBJ1-1; 8 bases fit TRBD1. This CDR3 has 15 residues. The junction had 11 bases not matched to a gene; V was cut back by 7 bases and J by 4 bases. Germline V gene data show CDR1 as MNHEY and CDR2 as SVGAGI.

The chain uses TRBV30 and TRBJ2-4, with D possibly matching TRBD1 (6 bases). Germline V lookup: CDR1 GTSNPN, CDR2 SVGIG (reference sequence). CDR3 length equals 14 residues. The V end was cut by 5 bases, the J end by 4 bases, with 15 bases between. The CDR3 loop is CAWQLIQGKNIQYF. As DNA, the CDR3 is TGTGCCTGGCAGCTTATACAGGGAAAAAACATTCAGTACTTC.

The chain couples TRBV9 to TRBJ2-2, with 10 bases lining up with TRBD2. Unmatched junction bases numbered 3, after V lost 7 bases and J lost 6 bases. The CDR3 loop spans 13 amino acids. Germline lookup yields CDR1 SGDLS and CDR2 YYNGEE. The CDR3 sequence is CASRTSGSGELFF. The CDR3 nucleotides read TGTGCCAGCCGGACTAGCGGATCCGGGGAGCTGTTTTTT.

The V gene is TRBV5-1, the J gene TRBJ2-2, with D unresolved. The CDR3 runs 14 residues. The germline gives CDR1 SGHRS, CDR2 YFSETQ. V lost 0 bases, J lost 2 bases, and 5 bases lay in between. The CDR3 spells CASSLERNTGELFF. The CDR3 DNA reads TGCGCCAGCAGCTTGGAAAGAAACACCGGGGAGCTGTTTTTT.

This sequence joins TRBV15 and TRBJ2-1; D possibly uses TRBD1 or TRBD2 (5 bases each). With 2 bases removed from V and 8 bases from J, the gap between germline ends came to 13 bases. CDR3 length equals 14 residues. CDR1 is LNHNV, CDR2 YYDKDF, per germline (reference sequence). The CDR3 spells CATSRTRDLDEQFF. In DNA form, the CDR3 reads TGTGCCACCAGCAGAACCCGGGACCTCGATGAGCAGTTCTTC.

This clone was counted only a few times. The chain recombines TRBV6-5 with TRBJ1-2; tentatively, D is TRBD1 (6 bases). CDR1 is MNHEY, CDR2 SVGAGI, per germline. Trimming took 6 bases from V and 0 from J, leaving 8 bases between them. The CDR3 has 13 amino acids. CDR3 region: CASSRDTNYGYTF. CDR3 bases: TGTGCCAGCAGCCGGGACACTAACTATGGCTACACCTTC.